This T cell receptor (beta chain) was sequenced during a study of tumor-infiltrating lymphocytes in oesophageal squamous cell carcinoma. TCRdb processed the PCR reads anew with MiXCR; each CDR3 protein has one entry. The profile shows 8,500 to 9,000 distinct CDR3 sequences, around two thirds of them singletons. This clonotype was seen a handful of times. Between the trimmed V and J ends, which lost 3 bases and 1 base, there was a span of 13 bases. The CDR3 runs to 15 residues. The germline CDR1 and CDR2 sequences are SGHVS and FQNEAQ. The receptor was isolated from a female donor with esophageal squamous cell carcinoma. The J gene is TRBJ2-7, the V gene TRBV7-8; D is possibly TRBD1 (6 bases). Sequenced material: esophageal tumor tissue. CDR3 in amino acids: CASSFKQGPSYEQYF. In DNA form, the CDR3 reads TGTGCCAGCAGCTTTAAACAGGGCCCATCCTACGAGCAGTACTTC.